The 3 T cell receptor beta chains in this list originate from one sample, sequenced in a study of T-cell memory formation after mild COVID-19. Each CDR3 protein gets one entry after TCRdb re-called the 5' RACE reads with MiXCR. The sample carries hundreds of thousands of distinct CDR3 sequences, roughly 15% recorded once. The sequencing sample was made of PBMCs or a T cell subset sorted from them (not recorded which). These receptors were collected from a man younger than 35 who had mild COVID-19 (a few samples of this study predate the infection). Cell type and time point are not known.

CDR3 DNA: TGCAGTGCTTCCCGGACTAGCGGGGGCACAGATACGCAGTATTTT. Amino acid sequence: CSASRTSGGTDTQYF. The chain uses TRBV20-1 and TRBJ2-3; 12 bases fit TRBD2. This CDR3 region has 15 residues. V shed 5 bases and J 1 base; nucleotides not matched to a gene: 4. Germline loops: CDR1 DFQATT, CDR2 SNEGSKA (reference sequence).

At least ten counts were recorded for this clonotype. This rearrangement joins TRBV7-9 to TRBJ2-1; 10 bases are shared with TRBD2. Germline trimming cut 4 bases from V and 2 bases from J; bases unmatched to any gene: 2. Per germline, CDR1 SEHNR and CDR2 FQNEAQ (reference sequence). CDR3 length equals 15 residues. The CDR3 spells CASSSLAGAYNEQFF. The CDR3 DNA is TGTGCCAGCAGCTCTCTAGCGGGGGCCTACAATGAGCAGTTCTTC. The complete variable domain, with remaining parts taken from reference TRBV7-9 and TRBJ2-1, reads DTGVSQNPRHKITKRGQNVTFRCDPISEHNRLYWYRQTLGQGPEFLTYFQNEAQLEKSRLLSDRFSAERPKGSFSTLEIQRTEQGDSAMYLCASSSLAGAYNEQFFGPGTRLTVL.

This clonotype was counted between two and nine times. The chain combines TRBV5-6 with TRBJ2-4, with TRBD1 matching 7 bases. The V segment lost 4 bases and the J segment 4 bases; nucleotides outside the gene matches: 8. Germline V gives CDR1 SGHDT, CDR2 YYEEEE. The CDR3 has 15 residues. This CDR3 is CASSVVGQTKNIQYF. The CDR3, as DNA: TGTGCCAGCAGCGTGGTGGGACAGACAAAAAACATTCAGTACTTC.